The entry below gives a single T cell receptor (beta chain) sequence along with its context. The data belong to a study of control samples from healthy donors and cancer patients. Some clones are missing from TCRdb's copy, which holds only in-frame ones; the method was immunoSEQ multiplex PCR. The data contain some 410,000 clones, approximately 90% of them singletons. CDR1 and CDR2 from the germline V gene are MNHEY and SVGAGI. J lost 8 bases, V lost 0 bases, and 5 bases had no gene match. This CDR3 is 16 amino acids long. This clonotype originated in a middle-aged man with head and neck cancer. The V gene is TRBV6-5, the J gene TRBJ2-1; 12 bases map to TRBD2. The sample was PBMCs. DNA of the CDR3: TGTGCCAGCAGTTACTCCCCTAGCGGGGGGGCACATGAGCAGTTCTTC. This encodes CASSYSPSGGAHEQFF.